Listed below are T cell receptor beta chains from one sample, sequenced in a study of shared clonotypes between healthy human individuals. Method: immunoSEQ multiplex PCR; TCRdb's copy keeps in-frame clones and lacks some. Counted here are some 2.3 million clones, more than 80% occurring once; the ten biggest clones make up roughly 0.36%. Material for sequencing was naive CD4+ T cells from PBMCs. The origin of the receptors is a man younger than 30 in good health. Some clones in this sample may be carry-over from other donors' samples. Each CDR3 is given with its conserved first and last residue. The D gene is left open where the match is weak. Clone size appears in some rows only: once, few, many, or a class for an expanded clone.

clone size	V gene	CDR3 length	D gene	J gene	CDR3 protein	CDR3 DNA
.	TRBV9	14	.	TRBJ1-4	CASSLSGMGEKLFF	TGTGCCAGCAGCTTGTCGGGTATGGGTGAAAAACTGTTTTTT
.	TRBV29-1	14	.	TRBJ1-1	CSVADRLRNTEAFF	TGCAGCGTTGCCGACAGGCTCCGTAACACTGAAGCTTTCTTT
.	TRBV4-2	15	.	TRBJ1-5	CASSLNGGGNQPQHF	TGTGCCAGCAGCTTGAACGGGGGCGGCAATCAGCCCCAGCATTTT
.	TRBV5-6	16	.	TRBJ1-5	CASSLSRLDGNQPQHF	TGTGCCAGCAGCTTGAGCAGACTCGATGGCAATCAGCCCCAGCATTTT
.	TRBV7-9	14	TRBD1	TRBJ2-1	CASSHRGSYNEQFF	TGTGCCAGTTCCCACAGGGGCTCCTACAATGAGCAGTTCTTC
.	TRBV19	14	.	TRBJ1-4	CASSIWADREKLFF	TGTGCCAGTAGTATTTGGGCAGACCGGGAAAAACTGTTTTTT
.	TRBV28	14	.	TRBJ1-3	CASSSPSSGNTIYF	TGTGCCAGCAGTTCGCCGAGCTCTGGAAACACCATATATTTT
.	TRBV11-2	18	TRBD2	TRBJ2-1	CASSLAGLAGGGWNEQFF	TGTGCCAGCAGCTTAGCTGGACTAGCGGGAGGGGGGTGGAATGAGCAGTTCTTC
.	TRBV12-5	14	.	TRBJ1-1	CASGFDGVDTEAFF	TGTGCTAGTGGTTTTGATGGAGTGGATACTGAAGCTTTCTTT
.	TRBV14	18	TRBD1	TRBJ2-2	CASSQDPPGQGNGGELFF	TGTGCCAGCAGCCAAGATCCGCCGGGACAGGGGAACGGCGGGGAGCTGTTTTTT
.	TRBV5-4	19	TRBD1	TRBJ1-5	CASSLAPGPGRGSNQPQHF	TGTGCCAGCAGCTTGGCCCCCGGACCGGGCAGGGGGAGCAATCAGCCCCAGCATTTT
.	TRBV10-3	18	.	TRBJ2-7	CAISEWQGGGVGTYEQYF	TGTGCCATCAGTGAATGGCAGGGGGGGGGTGTAGGTACTTACGAGCAGTACTTC
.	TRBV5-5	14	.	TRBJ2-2	CASRLGGDTGELFF	TGTGCCAGCAGACTCGGGGGCGACACCGGGGAGCTGTTTTTT
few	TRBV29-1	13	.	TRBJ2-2	CSVEAVNTGELFF	TGCAGCGTTGAGGCGGTTAACACCGGGGAGCTGTTTTTT
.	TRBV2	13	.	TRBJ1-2	CASRRAGLPGYTF	TGTGCCAGCAGACGGGCGGGCCTCCCAGGCTACACCTTC
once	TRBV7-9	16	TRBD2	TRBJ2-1	CASSSPLAGGYNEQFF	TGTGCCAGCAGCAGTCCTCTAGCGGGAGGGTACAATGAGCAGTTCTTC
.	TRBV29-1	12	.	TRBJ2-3	CSGGQGQDTQYF	TGCAGCGGAGGCCAGGGACAAGATACGCAGTATTTT
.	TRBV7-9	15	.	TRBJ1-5	CASSSPELSNQPQHF	TGTGCCAGCAGCTCCCCGGAACTTAGCAATCAGCCCCAGCATTTT
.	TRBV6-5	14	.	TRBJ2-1	CASTPQGPNHEQFF	TGTGCCAGCACCCCCCAGGGACCGAACCATGAGCAGTTCTTC
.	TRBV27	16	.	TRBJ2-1	CASSLFGEIKNNEQFF	TGTGCCAGCAGTTTATTCGGTGAAATTAAAAACAATGAGCAGTTCTTC
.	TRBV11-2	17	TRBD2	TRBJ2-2	CASRLGLAGGNTGELFF	TGTGCCAGCAGGCTGGGACTAGCGGGAGGGAACACCGGGGAGCTGTTTTTT
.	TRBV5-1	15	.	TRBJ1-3	CASRSQGIAGNTIYF	TGCGCCAGCAGGTCGCAGGGGATTGCTGGAAACACCATATATTTT
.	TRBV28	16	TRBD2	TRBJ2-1	CASSPGPGGLINEQFF	TGTGCCAGCAGCCCAGGGCCGGGAGGCTTGATCAATGAGCAGTTCTTC
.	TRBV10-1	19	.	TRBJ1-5	CASSESKQSGVPFNQPQHF	TGCGCCAGCAGTGAGTCGAAGCAATCGGGGGTCCCTTTCAATCAGCCCCAGCATTTT
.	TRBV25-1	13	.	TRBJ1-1	CASSEGLNTEAFF	TGTGCCAGCAGTGAAGGGCTGAACACTGAAGCTTTCTTT
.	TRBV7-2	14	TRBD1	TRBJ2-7	CASSIRGQGGEQYF	TGTGCCAGCAGCATCAGGGGACAGGGCGGCGAGCAGTACTTC
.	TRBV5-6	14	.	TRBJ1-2	CASSLEGRDYGYTF	TGTGCCAGCAGCTTAGAGGGACGGGACTATGGCTACACCTTC
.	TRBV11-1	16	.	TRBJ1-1	CASSLMVRGLNTEAFF	TGTGCCAGCAGCTTAATGGTTCGGGGGTTGAACACTGAAGCTTTCTTT
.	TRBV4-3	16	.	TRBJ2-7	CASSYGVGSLRYEQYF	TGCGCCAGCAGCTACGGAGTAGGGAGTTTGCGTTACGAGCAGTACTTC
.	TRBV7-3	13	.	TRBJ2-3	CASSSPGRDTQYF	TGTGCCAGCAGCTCGCCCGGGAGAGATACGCAGTATTTT
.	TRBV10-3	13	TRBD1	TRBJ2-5	CAISESTGETQYF	TGTGCCATCAGTGAGTCGACAGGGGAGACCCAGTACTTC
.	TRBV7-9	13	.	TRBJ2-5	CASSTPVSETQYF	TGTGCCAGTTCCACTCCGGTGAGCGAGACCCAGTACTTC
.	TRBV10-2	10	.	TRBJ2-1	CASGVNEQFF	TGCGCCAGCGGCGTTAATGAGCAGTTCTTC
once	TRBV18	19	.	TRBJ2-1	CASSPSNGAAAGAYNEQFF	TGTGCCAGCTCACCATCGAATGGGGCAGCTGCCGGGGCCTACAATGAGCAGTTCTTC
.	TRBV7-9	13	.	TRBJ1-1	CASSSQGYTEAFF	TGTGCCAGCAGCTCCCAGGGTTACACTGAAGCTTTCTTT
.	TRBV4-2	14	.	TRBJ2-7	CASSQSGGSYEQYF	TGTGCCAGCAGCCAGTCGGGGGGCAGTTACGAGCAGTACTTC
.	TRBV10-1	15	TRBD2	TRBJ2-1	CASSEGGAGDNEQFF	TGCGCCAGCAGTGAGGGCGGCGCGGGAGATAATGAGCAGTTCTTC
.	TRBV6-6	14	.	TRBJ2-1	CASSFSQGYNEQFF	TGTGCCAGCAGTTTTAGTCAGGGTTACAATGAGCAGTTCTTC
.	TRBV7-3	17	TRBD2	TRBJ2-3	CASSLSWTSGRADTQYF	TGTGCCAGCAGCTTATCCTGGACTAGCGGGAGGGCAGATACGCAGTATTTT
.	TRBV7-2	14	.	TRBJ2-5	CASSLGRTLETQYF	TGTGCCAGCAGCTTGGGGCGGACCTTAGAGACCCAGTACTTC
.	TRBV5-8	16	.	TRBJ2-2	CASSPRGVANTGELFF	TGTGCCAGCAGCCCAAGAGGGGTAGCGAACACCGGGGAGCTGTTTTTT
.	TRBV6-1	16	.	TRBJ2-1	CASSEIGGNSYNEQFF	TGTGCCAGCAGTGAAATTGGGGGGAACTCCTACAATGAGCAGTTCTTC
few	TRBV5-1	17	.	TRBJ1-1	CASSRGLNEGMNTEAFF	TGCGCCAGCAGCCGAGGACTCAACGAGGGAATGAACACTGAAGCTTTCTTT
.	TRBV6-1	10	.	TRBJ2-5	CASSQETQYF	TGTGCCAGCAGCCAAGAGACCCAGTACTTC
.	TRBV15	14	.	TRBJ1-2	CATSKPGDIYGYTF	TGTGCCACCAGCAAGCCGGGAGACATCTATGGCTACACCTTC
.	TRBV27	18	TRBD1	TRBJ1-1	CATRRAGTGLGLEAEAFF	TGTGCCACCCGGCGTGCCGGGACAGGGCTCGGCTTGGAGGCTGAAGCTTTCTTT
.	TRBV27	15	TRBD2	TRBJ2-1	CASSYGLAAYNEQFF	TGTGCCAGCAGTTATGGACTAGCGGCCTACAATGAGCAGTTCTTC
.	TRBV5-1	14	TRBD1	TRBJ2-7	CASSLDVGQSEQYF	TGCGCCAGCAGCTTGGATGTGGGACAGAGTGAGCAGTACTTC
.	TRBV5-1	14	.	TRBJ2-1	CASSEQGFYNEQFF	TGCGCCAGCAGCGAACAAGGGTTCTACAATGAGCAGTTCTTC
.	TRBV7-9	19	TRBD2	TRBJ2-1	CASSLANGLAGGAYNEQFF	TGTGCCAGCAGCTTAGCCAATGGACTAGCGGGAGGAGCCTACAATGAGCAGTTCTTC
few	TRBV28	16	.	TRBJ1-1	CASSYPLGPGISEAFF	TGTGCCAGCAGTTACCCTTTGGGGCCGGGGATCTCTGAAGCTTTCTTT
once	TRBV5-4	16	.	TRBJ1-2	CASSGGQTRLLDGYTF	TGTGCCAGCAGCGGAGGACAGACTAGACTACTAGATGGCTACACCTTC
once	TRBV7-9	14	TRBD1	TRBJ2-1	CASSLGGTGVEQFF	TGTGCCAGCAGCTTAGGTGGGACAGGGGTTGAGCAGTTCTTC
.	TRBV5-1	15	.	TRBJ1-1	CASSLDPGGHTEAFF	TGCGCCAGCAGCTTGGATCCGGGGGGCCACACTGAAGCTTTCTTT
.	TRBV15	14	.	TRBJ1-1	CATSRDRTSTEAFF	TGTGCCACCAGCAGAGATCGGACCTCCACTGAAGCTTTCTTT
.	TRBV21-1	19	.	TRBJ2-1	CASSQGGLAGNTSYNEQFF	TGTGCCAGCAGCCAAGGGGGACTAGCGGGGAATACCTCCTACAATGAGCAGTTCTTC
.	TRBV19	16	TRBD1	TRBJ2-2	CASSPQGAANTGELFF	TGTGCCAGTAGCCCCCAGGGGGCGGCGAACACCGGGGAGCTGTTTTTT
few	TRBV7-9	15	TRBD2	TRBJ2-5	CASSWGLAAQETQYF	TGTGCCAGCAGCTGGGGACTAGCGGCACAAGAGACCCAGTACTTC
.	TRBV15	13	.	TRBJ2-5	CATSRDQGGTQYF	TGTGCCACCAGCAGAGACCAGGGGGGGACCCAGTACTTC